The following is a T cell receptor (beta chain) sequence with its context. Antigen unknown. Deep was the level used in running the assay. TCRdb keeps only in-frame clones here, not all; method: immunoSEQ multiplex PCR. The sample carries about 2.1 million clones, approximately 92% recorded once. The CDR3 is 16 residues long. Between the trimmed V and J ends, which lost 3 bases and 8 bases, there was a span of 23 bases. Germline CDR1 SGDLS, CDR2 YYNGEE. The entry originates in a study of shared clonotypes between healthy human individuals. Findings of the study overall: Generation probabilities of non-shared clonotypes were lower (relative to those shared by all four donors).

Naive CD8 cells, CD45RO-negative and positively selected for CCR7, excluded terminally differentiated effector memory CD45RA+ cells. Participating donors were healthy, HIV-negative adults free of recent acute infections or vaccinations. This receptor was obtained from a man between 18 and 29 years old in good health. Some clones in this sample may be carry-over from other donors' samples. The rearrangement joins TRBV9 to TRBJ1-1; D ambiguous. Sample: naive CD8+ T cells from PBMCs. For the CDR3, the DNA is TGTGCCAGCAGCGGAGGAGGACGCCTGCTCGAAAAAGAAGCTTTCTTT. Its translation is CASSGGGRLLEKEAFF.